Shown below are 8 T cell receptor beta chains from a single sample sequenced in a study of regulatory T cells in long-lasting Graves disease. Through Arm-PCR of CDR3 regions and iRepertoire HTBI primers, TCR beta libraries were built. TCRdb independently ran MiXCR on the multiplex PCR reads; one entry per CDR3 protein. The repertoire consists of hundreds of thousands of distinct CDR3 sequences, with around 15% occurring once and the leading ten covering 30%. Noted time point: newly diagnosed GD, antithyroid drugs for less than 3 months. Making the TCR library involved RNA that had been extracted from PBMCs. The sample was also linked to a second study, of T cells in Graves' hyperthyroidism and ophthalmopathy.

Material: peripheral blood mononuclear cells (PBMCs), obtained at new diagnosis, from a patient treated with antithyroid drugs. The receptors shown here come from a man between 40 and 49 years old with Graves disease.

This clonotype appeared a few times. The chain links TRBV28 to TRBJ1-5; a weak D match, TRBD1 (5 bases). The CDR3 is made up of 12 amino acids. V shed 4 bases and J shed 5 bases, with 6 bases lying between them. Germline CDR1 MDHEN, CDR2 SYDVKM. Here the CDR3 reads CASSWGYQPQHF. In DNA, the CDR3 is TGTGCCAGCAGTTGGGGGTATCAGCCCCAGCATTTT.

The gene calls are TRBV4-2 and TRBJ1-5; 7 nucleotides line up with TRBD1. With 4 bases clipped from V and 1 base from J, the junction kept 13 bases outside the gene matches. There are 18 residues in the CDR3. CDR1 is LGHNA and CDR2 is YNFKEQ in the germline V gene. The CDR3 DNA reads as TGTGCCAGCAGCCCGAAGGACAGGCCAATCGGAAGCAATCAGCCCCAGCATTTT. Protein sequence: CASSPKDRPIGSNQPQHF.

This clonotype showed up many times. The V gene is TRBV5-1, the J gene TRBJ2-3, with 12 bases fitting TRBD2. Per germline, CDR1 SGHRS and CDR2 YFSETQ. After removal of 0 bases from V and 7 bases from J, the junction contained 3 bases not matched to a gene. CDR3 length: 15 residues. CDR3 nucleotides: TGCGCCAGCAGCTTGGAACTAGCGGGGGGAAATACGCAGTATTTT. Protein product: CASSLELAGGNTQYF.

This clonotype was seen at least ten times. The gene calls are TRBV18 and TRBJ2-1; D not resolved. Trimming shortened V by 3 bases and J by 12 bases, and 15 bases separated the two germline ends. CDR3 size: 13 residues. Germline V gene sequence: CDR1 KGHSH, CDR2 LQKENI. The CDR3 nucleotides read TGTGCCAGCTCACCTTCCCTAGACCTTGGGCAGTTCTTC. It codes for CASSPSLDLGQFF.

This sequence joins TRBV5-1 and TRBJ1-4, with 7 bases lining up with TRBD1. Trimming took 0 bases from V and 8 from J; bases not matched to a gene: 7. This CDR3 spans 15 amino acids. Germline lookup yields CDR1 SGHRS and CDR2 YFSETQ. CDR3 in amino acids: CASSLVTGSGEKLFF. The CDR3 bases are TGCGCCAGCAGCTTGGTGACAGGGTCGGGAGAAAAACTGTTTTTT.

The sample holds a few counts of this clonotype. The V and J genes are TRBV9 and TRBJ2-7, with a weak D call TRBD2 (5 bases). The V end lost 4 bases, the J end lost 0 bases, and 11 bases lay between the germline ends. CDR1 is SGDLS, CDR2 YYNGEE, per germline. The CDR3 length is 14 residues. DNA of the CDR3: TGTGCCAGCAGCCCCGGGATCAGCTCCTACGAGCAGTACTTC. It encodes CASSPGISSYEQYF. Full variable domain (outside the CDR3, taken from reference TRBV9 and TRBJ2-7): DSGVTQTPKHLITATGQRVTLRCSPRSGDLSVYWYQQSLDQGLQFLIQYYNGEERAKGNILERFSAQQFPDLHSELNLSSLELGDSALYFCASSPGISSYEQYFGPGTRLTVT.

The rearrangement joins TRBV20-1 to TRBJ2-3; 8 nucleotides agree with TRBD2. J gave up 2 bases and V 5 bases, and 3 bases lay outside the gene matches. The CDR3 totals 13 residues. The germline V gene has CDR1 DFQATT and CDR2 SNEGSKA (reference sequence). The CDR3 region is CSAAGGHTDTQYF. In nucleotides, the CDR3 is TGCAGTGCTGCGGGGGGCCACACAGATACGCAGTATTTT.

This sequence joins TRBV7-2 and TRBJ1-2; TRBD1 is a possible D gene (5 bases). V dropped 4 bases and J dropped 4 bases, with 7 bases sitting between them. Germline CDR1 is SGHTA and CDR2 is FQGNSA. CDR3 size: 12 residues. The CDR3 reads CASSSTVYGYTF. The CDR3 nucleotides are TGTGCCAGCAGCTCGACAGTCTATGGCTACACCTTC.